These 12 T cell receptor beta chains share one sample of origin, sequenced in a study of response to subunit inactivated influenza vaccine. TCRdb processed the RT-PCR reads anew with MiXCR; each CDR3 protein has one entry. This table holds about 700,000 distinct CDR3 sequences, more than 11% found once. The specimen was PBMCs from blood, collected 14 to 15 days before vaccination. Source of these receptors: a middle-aged man who received an inactivated influenza vaccine.

The chain has TRBV5-1 and TRBJ2-3; TRBD2 matches at 14 bases. There are 17 residues in the CDR3. The ends lost 2 bases at V and 6 bases at J; junction bases unmatched: 8. Per germline, CDR1 SGHRS and CDR2 YFSETQ. CDR3 protein: CASSFEGLAGVWDTQYF. As DNA, the CDR3 is TGCGCCAGCAGCTTCGAGGGACTAGCGGGAGTGTGGGATACGCAGTATTTT.

The CDR3 here is CASRPWQLTDTQYF. DNA for the CDR3: TGTGCCAGCAGACCGTGGCAGCTCACAGATACGCAGTATTTT. The V gene is TRBV27, the J gene TRBJ2-3; D gene uncertain. Germline V gene sequence: CDR1 MNHEY, CDR2 SMNVEV (reference sequence). This CDR3 contains 14 residues. The ends were cut back, 6 bases at V and 2 bases at J, with 12 bases in the middle.

This clonotype was counted between two and nine times. J is TRBJ2-1 and V is TRBV12-3 or TRBV12-4; 7 positions agree with TRBD1. After removal of 4 bases from V and 2 bases from J, the junction contained 5 bases not matched to a gene. The CDR3 loop spans 15 amino acids. The CDR3 loop is CASSSGQATYNEQFF. As DNA, the CDR3 is TGTGCCAGCAGTTCCGGACAGGCCACCTACAATGAGCAGTTCTTC.

The chain has TRBV9 and TRBJ2-3; TRBD2 agrees at 7 bases. Germline lookup yields CDR1 SGDLS and CDR2 YYNGEE. This CDR3 has 16 amino acids. J gave up 2 bases and V 2 bases, and 8 bases lay outside the gene matches. The CDR3 DNA sequence: TGTGCCAGCAGCGTTGGCGCTAGCGGAAACACAGATACGCAGTATTTT. It is translated as CASSVGASGNTDTQYF.

In its sample, this clonotype was seen a few times. The rearrangement uses TRBV15 and TRBJ2-5; TRBD2 is a possible D gene (5 bases). CDR1 and CDR2 from the germline V gene are LNHNV and YYDKDF (reference sequence). V lost 0 bases and J 7 bases, leaving 18 bases between the germline ends. This CDR3 spans 16 amino acids. The chain's CDR3 is CATSRDRGYRSGTQYF. The CDR3 bases are TGTGCCACCAGCAGAGATAGAGGCTACCGGAGCGGGACCCAGTACTTC. The whole variable domain, remainder taken from reference TRBV15 and TRBJ2-5, is DAMVIQNPRYQVTQFGKPVTLSCSQTLNHNVMYWYQQKSSQAPKLLFHYYDKDFNNEADTPDNFQSRRPNTSFCFLDIRSPGLGDTAMYLCATSRDRGYRSGTQYFGPGTRLLVL.

The table lists this clonotype with a few counts. The genes are TRBV20-1 and TRBJ1-6; D is ambiguous. Germline loops: CDR1 DFQATT, CDR2 SNEGSKA (reference sequence). Trimming shortened V by 3 bases and J by 8 bases, and 11 bases separated the two germline ends. The CDR3 contains 13 residues. CDR3 in amino acids: CSARWQAHSPLHF. The DNA for the CDR3 is TGCAGTGCTAGGTGGCAGGCCCATTCACCCCTCCACTTT.

This clonotype was seen only a few times. This sequence joins TRBV4-3 and TRBJ1-2, with a weak D call TRBD1 (5 bases). The ends were cut back, 0 bases at V and 3 bases at J, with 14 bases in the middle. This CDR3 is 16 amino acids long. Per the germline V gene, CDR1 is LGHNA and CDR2 is YSLEER. This CDR3 is CASSQDRAGSYYGYTF. In nucleotides, the CDR3 is TGCGCCAGCAGCCAAGATCGGGCAGGGAGTTACTATGGCTACACCTTC.

The sample holds a few counts of this clonotype. The rearrangement uses TRBV14 and TRBJ1-2; weak D call: TRBD1 (5 bases). The V gene's germline CDR1 is SGHDN and CDR2 FVKESK. There are 15 residues in the CDR3. V was cut by 2 bases and J by 3 bases, with 13 bases left in between. DNA for the CDR3: TGTGCCAGCAGCCAAAACCGGGACGGACACTATGGCTACACCTTC. Protein product: CASSQNRDGHYGYTF.

The sample holds a few counts of this clonotype. The J gene is TRBJ2-1, the V gene TRBV19, with D unclear. V dropped 7 bases and J dropped 10 bases, with 11 bases sitting between them. The CDR3 loop spans 11 amino acids. Looked up from germline, CDR1 is LNHDA and CDR2 is SQIVND (reference sequence). CDR3: CASTLMSEQFF. The CDR3 coding sequence is TGTGCCAGTACGTTGATGAGCGAGCAGTTCTTC.

There are a few counts of this clonotype. The genes are TRBV28 and TRBJ2-2; a possible D gene is TRBD2 (6 bases). V lost 7 bases, J lost 3 bases, and 21 bases lay in between. The CDR3 is 17 amino acids. Germline assignment: CDR1 MDHEN and CDR2 SYDVKM. The CDR3 protein is CASIPWSAGLHTGELFF. CDR3 bases: TGTGCCAGCATCCCTTGGAGCGCGGGGCTCCACACCGGGGAGCTGTTTTTT.

The chain is built from TRBV6-2 or TRBV6-3 and TRBJ1-2; 11 bases map to TRBD1. The CDR3 is 13 residues long. J was trimmed by 7 bases and V by 6 bases; bases with no gene match: 4. The germline V gene has CDR1 MNHEY and CDR2 SVGEGT. DNA of the CDR3: TGTGCCAGCAGAGCGGACAGGGGGCTTGGCTACACCTTC. This encodes CASRADRGLGYTF.

The rearrangement uses TRBV6-1 and TRBJ2-3; D may be TRBD1 (6 bases). The CDR3 loop spans 14 amino acids. The germline V and J ends were trimmed by 6 bases and 2 bases, with 12 bases remaining between them. Per the germline V gene, CDR1 is MNHNS and CDR2 is SASEGT. CDR3 sequence: CASRGGQITDTQYF. CDR3 bases: TGTGCCAGCAGGGGTGGACAGATCACAGATACGCAGTATTTT.